Each of the 3 T cell receptor beta chains below was sequenced from the same sample in a study of cytomegalovirus exposure and HLA in healthy donors. The PCR contained 60 Vbeta and 13 Jbeta primers. The repertoire was sequenced with immunoSEQ multiplex PCR; TCRdb's copy has only in-frame clones and lacks some. The table has tens of thousands of clones, around 77% seen once. Sequencing was done on a sample of PBMCs. The receptors derive from a man aged 60 to 75 in good health and CMV-seronegative.

The genes are TRBV2 and TRBJ1-1, with a tentative D call TRBD1 (6 bases). This CDR3 has 16 residues. CDR1 is SNHLY, CDR2 FYNNEI, per germline. Trimming cost V 2 bases and J 5 bases, with 18 bases left between them. The CDR3 loop is CASSEHWAGAGTEAFF. CDR3 nucleotides: TGTGCCAGCAGTGAACACTGGGCGGGGGCGGGAACTGAAGCTTTCTTT.

CDR3 in DNA: TGCGCCAGCAGCTCAATGGCAGGGCTCATTGAAGCTTTCTTT. As protein: CASSSMAGLIEAFF. The genes are TRBV5-1 and TRBJ1-1, with D possibly TRBD1 on 5 matching bases. The CDR3 loop spans 14 amino acids. V was pared by 3 bases and J by 7 bases, with 16 bases between. Germline CDR1 reads SGHRS; CDR2 reads YFSETQ.

The genes are TRBV7-8 and TRBJ1-2; tentative D call: TRBD1 (5 bases). The germline gives CDR1 SGHVS, CDR2 FQNEAQ. V was shortened by 6 bases and J by 8 bases, with 10 bases between the two germline ends. The CDR3 totals 11 residues. CDR3 sequence: CASRGGDGYTF. In DNA, the CDR3 is TGTGCCAGCAGGGGGGGAGACGGCTACACCTTC.